These 31 T cell receptor beta chains were all obtained from the same sample, sequenced in a study of T cell responses to AZD1222 COVID-19 vaccine. The table came from immunoSEQ multiplex PCR; TCRdb's copy has only in-frame clones and leaves some out. The table records over 120,000 clones, more than 85% of them present only once. Here the sequenced sample was peripheral blood, taken after recovery from COVID-19. All receptors derive from an adult who had recovered from COVID-19.

The chain is built from TRBV28 and TRBJ1-5, with D maybe TRBD1 (5 bases). This CDR3 is built from 15 residues. Deletions cut 6 bases from V and 6 bases from J, with 18 bases between. CDR1 is MDHEN, CDR2 SYDVKM, per germline. CDR3 bases: TGTGCCAGCAGCCCCCGGGGCGAGCTCGGTCAGCCCCAGCATTTT. Amino acids: CASSPRGELGQPQHF.

The sample holds many counts of this clone. The rearrangement uses TRBV4-1 and TRBJ1-1; D is unclear. This CDR3 is built from 12 residues. The germline V and J ends were trimmed by 2 bases and 2 bases, with 3 bases remaining between them. The germline V gene encodes CDR1 MGHRA and CDR2 YSYEKL. The CDR3 DNA reads TGCGCCAGCAGCCAATTAAACACTGAAGCTTTCTTT. It codes for CASSQLNTEAFF.

V usage is TRBV18 and J usage is TRBJ2-5; D uncertain. This CDR3 comprises 16 residues. From germline, CDR1 is KGHSH and CDR2 LQKENI. Trimming pared 6 bases from V and 5 bases from J, leaving 22 bases between. CDR3 region: CASSQANPGLGETQYF. CDR3 bases: TGTGCCAGCTCGCAAGCGAATCCGGGCCTGGGGGAGACCCAGTACTTC.

This clone appeared a single time. The chain links TRBV19 to TRBJ1-6; D might be TRBD1 (6 bases). In germline, CDR1 is LNHDA, CDR2 SQIVND (reference sequence). This CDR3 contains 14 residues. The V end lost 2 bases, the J end lost 7 bases, and 9 bases lay between the germline ends. The CDR3: CASSITGGNSPLHF. In nucleotides, the CDR3 is TGTGCCAGTAGTATAACTGGGGGCAATTCACCCCTCCACTTT.

V usage is TRBV10-2 and J usage is TRBJ1-3; D remains ambiguous. The V gene's germline CDR1 is WSHSY and CDR2 SAAADI. The V end lost 5 bases, the J end lost 4 bases, and 15 bases lay between the germline ends. The CDR3 runs to 15 residues. CDR3 sequence (DNA): TGCGCCAGCAGTTCGGCACCCGTGTTGGGAAACACCATATATTTT. Residues: CASSSAPVLGNTIYF.

This sequence joins TRBV6-2 or TRBV6-3 and TRBJ1-4; D is unclear. The CDR3 loop spans 14 amino acids. Per the germline V gene, CDR1 is MNHEY and CDR2 is SVGEGT. The V end was cut by 5 bases, the J end by 8 bases, with 15 bases between. The CDR3, as DNA: TGTGCCAGCAGTGACACGGGAGGATGGGAAAAACTGTTTTTT. This gives the protein CASSDTGGWEKLFF.

The genes are TRBV7-9 and TRBJ2-7, with TRBD1 identical over 8 bases. Per germline, CDR1 SEHNR and CDR2 FQNEAQ (reference sequence). The ends lost 4 bases at V and 3 bases at J; junction bases unmatched: 11. The CDR3 contains 16 residues. CDR3: CASSSTTGQELYEQYF. The DNA for the CDR3 is TGTGCCAGCAGCTCCACAACGGGACAGGAGCTCTACGAGCAGTACTTC.

In this sample, this clone turned up once. V is TRBV2 and J is TRBJ2-2; 7 bases align to TRBD2. V shed 2 bases, J shed 4 bases, and the junction held 4 bases outside the gene matches. The germline V gene has CDR1 SNHLY and CDR2 FYNNEI. The CDR3 has 15 residues. CDR3 region: CASSERGGGTGELFF. The CDR3, as DNA: TGTGCCAGCAGTGAAAGGGGCGGGGGCACCGGGGAGCTGTTTTTT.

The chain employs TRBV6-2 or TRBV6-3 and TRBJ1-6, with no clear D. This CDR3 comprises 13 residues. V was clipped by 6 bases and J by 14 bases, with 17 bases between them. Germline V gives CDR1 MNHEY, CDR2 SVGEGT. CDR3 in DNA: TGTGCCAGCAGCTCCCACGGCGGGAAGGCCCTCCACTTT. Translated: CASSSHGGKALHF.

This chain's CDR3 is CAISGEVNNEQFF. The CDR3 DNA sequence: TGTGCCATCAGTGGGGAAGTAAACAATGAGCAGTTCTTC. The chain uses TRBV10-3 and TRBJ2-1, with no clear D. Trimming cost V 4 bases and J 5 bases, with 9 bases left between them. This CDR3 is 13 amino acids long. Germline CDR1 and CDR2: ENHRY and SYGVKD.

A remark on this clone: This sample also contains other DNA sequences that code for the same CDR3. The genes are TRBV28 and TRBJ2-3, with 9 positions matching TRBD1. CDR1 is MDHEN, CDR2 SYDVKM, per germline. The CDR3 length is 16 residues. Trimming took 1 base from V and 0 from J; bases not matched to a gene: 2. The CDR3 region has the DNA TGTGCCAGCAGTTTATCGGGGACAGGGAGCACAGATACGCAGTATTTT. The encoded protein is CASSLSGTGSTDTQYF.

The V gene is TRBV24-1, the J gene TRBJ1-5, with TRBD1 matching over 7 bases. Per germline, CDR1 KGHDR and CDR2 SFDVKD. J lost 5 bases, V lost 3 bases, and 6 bases had no gene match. The CDR3 runs to 15 residues. CDR3 nucleotides: TGTGCCACCAGTGATACGGGGACAGCAGATCAGCCCCAGCATTTT. Its translation is CATSDTGTADQPQHF.

The chain joins TRBV27 to TRBJ2-2, with TRBD1 identical over 7 bases. V trimming: 6 bases; J trimming: 2 bases; junction bases outside the gene matches: 6. CDR3 length: 15 residues. Germline V gives CDR1 MNHEY, CDR2 SMNVEV (reference sequence). CDR3 sequence reads: CASRTGTANTGELFF. The CDR3 region has the DNA TGTGCCAGCAGGACCGGGACAGCTAACACCGGGGAGCTGTTTTTT.

V is TRBV28 and J is TRBJ2-7, with TRBD2 matching 7 bases. From germline, CDR1 is MDHEN and CDR2 SYDVKM. This CDR3 spans 18 amino acids. The J segment lost 0 bases and the V segment lost 4 bases, leaving 15 bases of the junction unmatched. The CDR3: CASSSASGNPTYSYEQYF. In DNA, the CDR3 is TGTGCCAGCAGTTCCGCCAGCGGGAACCCGACCTACTCCTACGAGCAGTACTTC.

V is TRBV9 and J is TRBJ1-3; TRBD1 matches 8 bases. CDR1 and CDR2 (germline): SGDLS, YYNGEE. Losses at the gene ends were 2 bases for V and 9 bases for J; bases not matched to a gene: 13. There are 16 residues in the CDR3. The DNA of the CDR3 is TGTGCCAGCAGCGTCGGACAGGGTTCGCCGGGGGTCACCATATATTTT. Amino acids: CASSVGQGSPGVTIYF.

The V call is TRBV11-3, the J call TRBJ2-1; D possibly corresponds to TRBD2 (7 bases). Germline lookup yields CDR1 SGHNT and CDR2 YENEEA. V was cut by 5 bases and J by 7 bases, with 15 bases left in between. This CDR3 is built from 14 residues. As DNA, the CDR3 is TGTGCCAGCAGCCCGAGGGGGGGCAAGAATGAGCAGTTCTTC. It specifies CASSPRGGKNEQFF.

This clone appeared once. The chain has TRBV7-9 and TRBJ2-1; D not certain. The length of the CDR3 is 12 residues. Per the germline V gene, CDR1 is SEHNR and CDR2 is FQNEAQ (reference sequence). The V end was cut by 11 bases, the J end by 3 bases, with 11 bases between. Here the CDR3 reads CASAPDYNEQFF. The CDR3 DNA is TGTGCCTCGGCCCCCGACTACAATGAGCAGTTCTTC.

The chain carries TRBV30 and TRBJ1-1; the D gene is possibly TRBD1 (5 bases). V lost 4 bases, J lost 1 base, and 22 bases lay in between. The CDR3 consists of 17 residues. Germline CDR1 GTSNPN, CDR2 SVGIG (reference sequence). The CDR3 DNA reads as TGTGCCTGGAAGGGTAAGAGCCAGGGTGGGGGGAACACTGAAGCTTTCTTT. As protein: CAWKGKSQGGGNTEAFF.

A single count supports this clone. This chain's CDR3 is CASSFKSAGRMNTEAFF. The DNA of the CDR3 is TGTGCCAGCAGCTTTAAATCCGCCGGCAGGATGAACACTGAAGCTTTCTTT. The V call is TRBV7-8, the J call TRBJ1-1; D is uncertain. Germline V gene sequence: CDR1 SGHVS, CDR2 FQNEAQ. The CDR3 is 17 residues long. V dropped 3 bases and J dropped 0 bases, with 17 bases sitting between them.

The gene calls are TRBV15 and TRBJ1-2, with a tentative D call TRBD1 (6 bases). Per the germline V gene, CDR1 is LNHNV and CDR2 is YYDKDF (reference sequence). The CDR3 extends over 13 amino acids. Trimming cost V 0 bases and J 7 bases, with 9 bases left between them. In DNA, the CDR3 is TGTGCCACCAGCAGAGACAGGGGAGGTGGCTACACCTTC. It codes for CATSRDRGGGYTF.

The CDR3 nucleotides are TGTGCCAGCCCTCCAGGGAAGCTGGTCAACGAGCAGTACTTC. Translated, it gives CASPPGKLVNEQYF. V and J are TRBV21-1 and TRBJ2-7; the table gives TRBD1 as D, unverified against the DNA. TRBV21-1 is listed as a pseudogene. The CDR3 is 14 residues long.

This clone was recorded only once. This sequence joins TRBV5-1 and TRBJ1-1; D remains ambiguous. V gave up 2 bases and J gave up 5 bases, with 13 bases separating them. CDR1 is SGHRS and CDR2 is YFSETQ in the germline V gene. The CDR3 covers 14 residues. The CDR3 is CASSFGPQETEAFF. The CDR3 nucleotides are TGCGCCAGCAGCTTTGGCCCCCAGGAGACTGAAGCTTTCTTT.

V is TRBV24-1 and J is TRBJ2-5; D might be TRBD1 or TRBD2, each matching 5 bases. V lost 4 bases, J lost 4 bases, and 15 bases lay in between. Germline V CDR1 and CDR2: KGHDR, SFDVKD. This CDR3 comprises 15 residues. DNA for the CDR3: TGTGCCACCAGTGACGGGCTCAGTGGGGGAGAGACCCAGTACTTC. As protein: CATSDGLSGGETQYF.

This chain connects TRBV7-9 to TRBJ2-3; D call uncertain. The CDR3 sequence is 15 residues long. V was trimmed by 2 bases and J by 6 bases, leaving 15 bases between them. Per germline, CDR1 SEHNR and CDR2 FQNEAQ (reference sequence). CDR3 protein: CASSLRAPMADTQYF. In DNA form, the CDR3 reads TGTGCCAGCAGCTTACGGGCACCTATGGCGGATACGCAGTATTTT.

The chain joins TRBV3-1 (or the pseudogene TRBV3-2) to TRBJ2-7, with D possibly being TRBD2 (5 bases). CDR1 is LGHDT and CDR2 is YNNKEL in the germline V gene (reference sequence). Trimming stripped 3 bases from V and 0 bases from J, with 9 bases between. CDR3 size: 14 residues. CDR3 sequence reads: CASSHLRGSYEQYF. The CDR3 DNA follows: TGTGCCAGCAGCCACCTCCGGGGCTCCTACGAGCAGTACTTC.

The chain joins TRBV10-3 to TRBJ2-5; TRBD2 agrees at 11 bases. Germline CDR1 and CDR2: ENHRY and SYGVKD. The CDR3 loop spans 15 amino acids. V lost 3 bases to trimming and J lost 4 bases; unmatched junction nucleotides: 4. CDR3 DNA sequence: TGTGCCATCAGTGAAGGGCTAGCGGGGGGAGAGACCCAGTACTTC. Translating gives CAISEGLAGGETQYF.

The chain combines TRBV6-5 with TRBJ1-3; no clear D gene. Germline lookup yields CDR1 MNHEY and CDR2 SVGAGI. The CDR3 covers 14 residues. Deletions cut 2 bases from V and 1 base from J, with 6 bases between. The CDR3 region has the DNA TGTGCCAGCAGTTACGGGCCTTCTGGAAACACCATATATTTT. Protein product: CASSYGPSGNTIYF.

The CDR3 protein is CATSENLPGLATHNEQFF. The CDR3 region has the DNA TGTGCCACCAGTGAAAATCTTCCGGGACTAGCGACCCACAATGAGCAGTTCTTC. The chain is built from TRBV24-1 and TRBJ2-1; TRBD2 matches 10 bases. CDR3 size: 18 residues. The V gene end was trimmed by 4 bases and the J gene end by 5 bases; junction bases not matched to a gene: 13. The germline CDR1 and CDR2 sequences are KGHDR and SFDVKD.

The V and J genes are TRBV11-2 and TRBJ2-5; D remains ambiguous. Trimming cost V 5 bases and J 2 bases, with 9 bases left between them. The length of the CDR3 is 13 residues. Germline CDR1 reads SGHAT; CDR2 reads FQNNGV. CDR3 amino acids: CASSLTQQETQYF. CDR3 bases: TGTGCCAGCAGCCTGACACAACAAGAGACCCAGTACTTC.

V usage is TRBV2 and J usage is TRBJ1-2; 8 bases agree with TRBD1. J lost 4 bases, V lost 4 bases, and 14 bases had no gene match. Germline V gene data show CDR1 as SNHLY and CDR2 as FYNNEI. The CDR3 spans 17 residues. DNA of the CDR3: TGTGCCAGCAGTGGTGGGGATGCAGGGGGCATAGGCTATGGCTACACCTTC. It specifies CASSGGDAGGIGYGYTF.

The count of this clone is one. The chain couples TRBV10-3 to TRBJ2-1; tentative D call: TRBD2 (7 bases). V shed 6 bases and J shed 1 base, with 16 bases lying between them. Germline CDR1 and CDR2: ENHRY and SYGVKD. The CDR3 runs 16 residues. CDR3 region: CAISLKEGGSYNEQFF. CDR3 sequence (DNA): TGTGCCATCAGCCTCAAGGAGGGGGGGTCCTACAATGAGCAGTTCTTC.